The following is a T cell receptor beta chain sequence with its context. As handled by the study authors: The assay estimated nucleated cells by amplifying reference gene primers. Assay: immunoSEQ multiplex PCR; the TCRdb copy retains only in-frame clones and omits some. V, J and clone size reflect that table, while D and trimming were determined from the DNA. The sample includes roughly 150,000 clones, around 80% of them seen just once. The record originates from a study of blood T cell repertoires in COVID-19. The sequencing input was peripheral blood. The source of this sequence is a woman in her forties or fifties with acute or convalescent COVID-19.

DNA of the CDR3: TGTGCCAGCAGACGGGGGGGTAGCACAGATACGCAGTATTTT. Amino acids: CASRRGGSTDTQYF. The genes are TRBV6-5 and TRBJ2-3; 8 bases line up with TRBD2. This CDR3 comprises 14 residues. Germline values: CDR1 MNHEY, CDR2 SVGAGI. Losses at the gene ends were 6 bases for V and 0 bases for J; bases not matched to a gene: 2.